Listed below are T cell receptor beta chains from one sample, sequenced in a study of blood T cell repertoires in COVID-19. Only in-frame clones appear in the TCRdb table, and some are missing; sequencing was by immunoSEQ multiplex PCR. The table lists about 210,000 clones, approximately 83% of them singletons. The sequencing sample was made of peripheral blood. These receptors were taken from a woman in her forties with active or convalescent COVID-19. Both conserved end residues are part of each CDR3. Each record gives: V gene, clone size, J gene, CDR3 protein. Clone size appears in some rows only: once, few, many, or a class for an expanded clone.

v_gene: TRBV10-3
abundance: -
j_gene: TRBJ2-6
CDR3aa: CAISGGGVSGANVLTF

v_gene: TRBV3-1/TRBV3-2
abundance: few
j_gene: TRBJ1-6
CDR3aa: CASSAQGSYNSPLHF

v_gene: TRBV3-1/TRBV3-2
abundance: -
j_gene: TRBJ2-1
CDR3aa: CASSPTKTSGRMGGYNEQFF

v_gene: TRBV3-1/TRBV3-2
abundance: -
j_gene: TRBJ2-5
CDR3aa: CASSQDLRTGVTSQETQYF

v_gene: TRBV4-1
abundance: few
j_gene: TRBJ2-2
CDR3aa: CASSNPGLAGGKGTGELFF

v_gene: TRBV20-1
abundance: -
j_gene: TRBJ1-2
CDR3aa: CSASQGNSVYGYTF

v_gene: TRBV29-1
abundance: -
j_gene: TRBJ1-3
CDR3aa: CSVGRISPFGNTIYF

v_gene: TRBV4-1
abundance: -
j_gene: TRBJ1-1
CDR3aa: CASSQAGQRTNEAFF

v_gene: TRBV4-3
abundance: few
j_gene: TRBJ2-1
CDR3aa: CASSQGWLYEQFF

v_gene: TRBV4-1
abundance: once
j_gene: TRBJ2-1
CDR3aa: CASSRLAGESSYNEQFF

v_gene: TRBV6-5
abundance: -
j_gene: TRBJ1-3
CDR3aa: CASGQGHSGNTIYF

v_gene: TRBV30
abundance: few
j_gene: TRBJ1-1
CDR3aa: CAWGIKGGTEAFF

v_gene: TRBV5-5
abundance: -
j_gene: TRBJ2-2
CDR3aa: CASSLDTAQNTGELFF

v_gene: TRBV7-2
abundance: -
j_gene: TRBJ2-2
CDR3aa: CASSLALLAGVTGELFF

v_gene: TRBV7-2
abundance: once
j_gene: TRBJ1-1
CDR3aa: CASSPGHTLMNTEAFF

v_gene: TRBV5-1
abundance: once
j_gene: TRBJ1-5
CDR3aa: CASTPEPGGRIQPQHF

v_gene: TRBV10-3
abundance: -
j_gene: TRBJ1-5
CDR3aa: CAISSGDQPQHF

v_gene: TRBV15
abundance: -
j_gene: TRBJ1-2
CDR3aa: CATSSTPGQPYGYTF

v_gene: TRBV7-2
abundance: -
j_gene: TRBJ1-2
CDR3aa: CASSLAGGTYGYTF

v_gene: TRBV9
abundance: -
j_gene: TRBJ1-1
CDR3aa: CASSVGGFNTEAFF

v_gene: TRBV5-1
abundance: -
j_gene: TRBJ1-3
CDR3aa: CASSWEPGMGNTIYF

v_gene: TRBV24-1
abundance: few
j_gene: TRBJ2-1
CDR3aa: CATSDSPGTEQFF

v_gene: TRBV3-1/TRBV3-2
abundance: -
j_gene: TRBJ2-7
CDR3aa: CASSQAAGGIPGNF

v_gene: TRBV7-9
abundance: -
j_gene: TRBJ1-2
CDR3aa: CASRSGTGTYGYTF

v_gene: TRBV24-1
abundance: -
j_gene: TRBJ1-2
CDR3aa: CATSGGQGAAYGYTF

v_gene: TRBV5-1
abundance: -
j_gene: TRBJ1-2
CDR3aa: CASSSPGQGFYGYTF

v_gene: TRBV6-5
abundance: -
j_gene: TRBJ2-7
CDR3aa: CASRTGLANMQEYF

v_gene: TRBV3-1/TRBV3-2
abundance: few
j_gene: TRBJ2-3
CDR3aa: CASSQFRGADTQYF

v_gene: TRBV5-1
abundance: -
j_gene: TRBJ2-7
CDR3aa: CASRETPGLAHEQYF

v_gene: TRBV6-2/TRBV6-3
abundance: -
j_gene: TRBJ1-1
CDR3aa: CASSYSRNTEAFF

v_gene: TRBV10-2
abundance: -
j_gene: TRBJ1-5
CDR3aa: CASRDGGPRGQPQHF

v_gene: TRBV5-1
abundance: -
j_gene: TRBJ1-1
CDR3aa: CASSAGQGSWGTEAFF

v_gene: TRBV28
abundance: -
j_gene: TRBJ2-5
CDR3aa: CATYGETQYF

v_gene: TRBV5-4
abundance: -
j_gene: TRBJ1-2
CDR3aa: CASSIPDRVSGGYTF

v_gene: TRBV12-3/TRBV12-4
abundance: -
j_gene: TRBJ1-2
CDR3aa: CASSFRFLGYTF

v_gene: TRBV2
abundance: few
j_gene: TRBJ1-6
CDR3aa: CASSPTGTGGNNSPLHF

v_gene: TRBV10-3
abundance: -
j_gene: TRBJ1-6
CDR3aa: CAIRAAGRSNSPLHF

v_gene: TRBV12-3/TRBV12-4
abundance: -
j_gene: TRBJ2-3
CDR3aa: CASSGPGSDTQYF

v_gene: TRBV7-3
abundance: once
j_gene: TRBJ1-1
CDR3aa: CASSQMGGNTEAFF

v_gene: TRBV29-1
abundance: -
j_gene: TRBJ1-1
CDR3aa: CSAVGGDHTEAFF

v_gene: TRBV5-4
abundance: -
j_gene: TRBJ1-4
CDR3aa: CASSLGAGLADEKLFF

v_gene: TRBV2
abundance: -
j_gene: TRBJ1-3
CDR3aa: CASSGGMGSGNTIYF

v_gene: TRBV28
abundance: few
j_gene: TRBJ2-2
CDR3aa: CASSSGGTGELFF

v_gene: TRBV4-2
abundance: -
j_gene: TRBJ1-1
CDR3aa: CASSQDQGQGAQAFF

v_gene: TRBV30
abundance: -
j_gene: TRBJ1-1
CDR3aa: CAWSMTNLDTEAFF

v_gene: TRBV6-5
abundance: -
j_gene: TRBJ1-5
CDR3aa: CASTPGAIDQPQHF

v_gene: TRBV25-1
abundance: -
j_gene: TRBJ2-2
CDR3aa: CASSDPHRGQGSTGELFF

v_gene: TRBV18
abundance: -
j_gene: TRBJ1-5
CDR3aa: CASSLLGQGNDQPQHF

v_gene: TRBV6-1
abundance: once
j_gene: TRBJ2-5
CDR3aa: CASSEVRATQYF

v_gene: TRBV28
abundance: -
j_gene: TRBJ1-2
CDR3aa: CASSSRQGHGYGYTF